This TCR beta chain was sequenced in a study of CXCR3-negative and CXCR3-positive naive CD8 T cells. Looking at the study overall: Some 140 million TRB reads were obtained in total, which works out to about 1.5 +/- 0.3 million per library. Study results and caveats: Relative to memory CD8+ cells, whose diversity was much lower, both naive subsets had comparably high diversity.

Points on this clonotype: Its antigen is not known.

The CDR3 loop spans 13 amino acids. Germline CDR1 SQVTM, CDR2 ANQGSEA. Each TRB cDNA library was prepared by 5' RACE (with UMI labels). TCRdb reworked the 5' RACE reads into one entry per CDR3 protein, no DNA. Across approximately 83,000 distinct CDR3 sequences, the top ten clones capture around 1.5% of the sample. Naive CD8+ T cells carried a CD45RO-CCR7+CD27+CD95- phenotype. J is TRBJ1-1 and V is TRBV29-1; with no DNA, the TCRdb D assignment of TRBD1 cannot be verified. This clonotype originated in a human donor in good health. Some clones in this sample may be carry-over from other donors' samples. Sequencing was done on a sample of naive CXCR3- CD8+ T cells from blood. As to subset: CD45RO-CCR7+CD27+CD95- naive CD8+ T cells lacking CXCR3 (TNR3-). CDR3: CSVLGTGETEAFF.